This T cell receptor (beta chain) emerged from a study of T cells after yellow fever vaccination. The CDR3 has 13 amino acids. V was clipped by 4 bases and J by 2 bases, with 9 bases between them. Germline CDR1 reads SGHKS; CDR2 reads YYEKEE (reference sequence). TCRdb called the 5' RACE reads again in MiXCR, with one record for every CDR3 protein. The sample has about 340,000 distinct CDR3 sequences, 4% seen once; the top ten hold roughly a quarter. This receptor was obtained from a man younger than 35 who received the YFV17D yellow fever vaccine. This material consisted of PBMCs, taken 5 days after the yellow fever booster vaccination. J is TRBJ1-1 and V is TRBV5-5, with D tentatively TRBD1 (6 bases). CDR3 sequence: CASSTRGNTEAFF. CDR3 bases: TGTGCCAGCAGCACCAGGGGAAACACTGAAGCTTTCTTT. Looking up the rest from reference TRBV5-5 and TRBJ1-1 gives the full variable domain: DAGVTQSPTHLIKTRGQQVTLRCSPISGHKSVSWYQQVLGQGPQFIFQYYEKEERGRGNFPDRFSARQFPNYSSELNVNALLLGDSALYLCASSTRGNTEAFFGQGTRLTVV.